One sample yielded the 23 T cell receptor beta chains listed below, sequenced in a study of cytomegalovirus exposure and HLA in healthy donors. The PCR was carried out with 60 Vbeta primers and 13 Jbeta primers. Sequencing used immunoSEQ multiplex PCR; TCRdb keeps in-frame clones, though not all of them. This sample has approximately 220,000 clones, with 80% to 85% found just once. The sample was PBMCs. Every receptor here comes from a boy aged 2 to 9 in good health and CMV-seronegative.

The rearrangement links TRBV7-6 to TRBJ2-7, with D possibly matching TRBD2 (5 bases). Germline V gene sequence: CDR1 SGHVS, CDR2 FNYEAQ. With 6 bases removed from V and 3 bases from J, the gap between germline ends came to 12 bases. The CDR3 consists of 13 residues. CDR3 nucleotide sequence: TGTGCCAGCAGTATAGTGGGAGACTACGAGCAGTACTTC. It translates to CASSIVGDYEQYF.

V is TRBV11-2 and J is TRBJ2-1; 7 bases line up with TRBD2. Trimming took 1 base from V and 4 from J; bases not matched to a gene: 4. The CDR3 is 15 amino acids. CDR1 is SGHAT, CDR2 FQNNGV, per germline. CDR3 in amino acids: CASSLGGRGYNEQFF. The CDR3 DNA reads TGTGCCAGCAGCTTAGGTGGGAGGGGTTACAATGAGCAGTTCTTC.

V usage is TRBV19 and J usage is TRBJ2-7, with D possibly matching TRBD1 (6 bases). The V gene's germline CDR1 is LNHDA and CDR2 SQIVND (reference sequence). The CDR3 has 13 amino acids. V was trimmed by 3 bases and J by 2 bases, leaving 8 bases between them. Here the CDR3 DNA reads TGTGCCAGTAGTATTAAGGGGGCCTACGAGCAGTACTTC. Its protein is CASSIKGAYEQYF.

The rearrangement uses TRBV7-6 and TRBJ2-5; possibly TRBD1 for D (6 bases). The germline CDR1 and CDR2 sequences are SGHVS and FNYEAQ. The CDR3 spans 14 residues. V shed 1 base and J shed 3 bases, with 9 bases lying between them. The CDR3 region is CASSLGGPEETQYF. For the CDR3, the DNA is TGTGCCAGCAGCTTAGGGGGGCCTGAAGAGACCCAGTACTTC. The variable domain in full, with the rest retrieved from reference TRBV7-6 and TRBJ2-5, is GAGVSQSPRYKVTKRGQDVALRCDPISGHVSLYWYRQALGQGPEFLTYFNYEAQQDKSGLPNDRFSAERPEGSISTLTIQRTEQRDSAMYRCASSLGGPEETQYFGPGTRLLVL.

The CDR3 loop is CSVGRTGDYGYTF. The CDR3 nucleotides read TGCAGCGTTGGGAGGACAGGGGACTATGGCTACACCTTC. This chain connects TRBV29-1 to TRBJ1-2; 9 bases align to TRBD1. V was clipped by 4 bases and J by 3 bases; unmatched bases: 3. Germline V gene lookup returns CDR1 SQVTM and CDR2 ANQGSEA. The CDR3 contains 13 residues. Looking up the rest from reference TRBV29-1 and TRBJ1-2 gives the full variable domain: SAVISQKPSRDICQRGTSLTIQCQVDSQVTMMFWYRQQPGQSLTLIATANQGSEATYESGFVIDKFPISRPNLTFSTLTVSNMSPEDSSIYLCSVGRTGDYGYTFGSGTRLTVV.

This chain links TRBV6-5 with TRBJ1-1, with 8 bases aligning to TRBD1. Germline values: CDR1 MNHEY, CDR2 SVGAGI. This CDR3 region has 12 residues. V shed 6 bases, J shed 10 bases, and the junction held 7 bases outside the gene matches. The CDR3 here is CASSLDRVTAFF. The CDR3 nucleotides read TGTGCCAGCAGCCTGGACAGGGTGACAGCTTTCTTT.

Here the CDR3 DNA reads TGTGCCAGCAGTCCTCCTGGGGGCAGTCAGCCCCAGCATTTT. Translating gives CASSPPGGSQPQHF. This chain connects TRBV27 to TRBJ1-5; possibly TRBD1 for D (6 bases). Trimming removed 5 bases from V and 6 bases from J, with 14 bases in between. Germline V lookup: CDR1 MNHEY, CDR2 SMNVEV (reference sequence). This CDR3 is 14 amino acids long.

The CDR3 DNA reads as TGCAGCGTGGGGGGGTTTGGTCAGCCCCAGCATTTT. Residues: CSVGGFGQPQHF. This rearrangement joins TRBV29-1 to TRBJ1-5; perhaps TRBD1 as D (5 bases). Germline V gives CDR1 SQVTM, CDR2 ANQGSEA. The V gene lost 6 bases and the J gene lost 6 bases, with 12 bases spanning the gap. The CDR3 runs to 12 residues.

The chain joins TRBV5-6 to TRBJ2-1, with no clear D. CDR1 and CDR2 from the germline V gene are SGHDT and YYEEEE. Trimming took 3 bases from V and 7 from J, leaving 17 bases between them. This CDR3 has 15 amino acids. The CDR3 coding sequence is TGTGCCAGCAGCTCCGCCGTCGCGGTAAGAAATGAGCAGTTCTTC. Translation gives CASSSAVAVRNEQFF.

This clone was counted once. The chain uses TRBV6-6 and TRBJ1-2, with D perhaps matching TRBD1 (5 bases). The CDR3 covers 11 residues. The germline V gene encodes CDR1 MNHNY and CDR2 SVGAGI (reference sequence). The germline V and J ends were trimmed by 10 bases and 6 bases, with 12 bases remaining between them. CDR3 nucleotide sequence: TGTGCCACCTCTTGGGGCCATGGCTACACCTTC. Translating it yields CATSWGHGYTF.

J is TRBJ1-5 and V is TRBV15; D is perhaps TRBD1 (5 bases). Trimming removed 5 bases at V and 2 bases at J, with 13 bases between. This CDR3 spans 15 amino acids. From germline, CDR1 is LNHNV and CDR2 YYDKDF (reference sequence). The CDR3, as DNA: TGTGCCACCAGCTGGGGGAGGGATCGCAATCAGCCCCAGCATTTT. Amino acid sequence: CATSWGRDRNQPQHF.

This clone appeared a single time. The V and J genes are TRBV7-2 and TRBJ2-7; no clear D gene. With 6 bases removed from V and 5 bases from J, the gap between germline ends came to 11 bases. Germline V gene data show CDR1 as SGHTA and CDR2 as FQGNSA. This CDR3 spans 12 amino acids. CDR3 coding DNA: TGTGCCAGCAGTCTTAGGAGAAACGAGCAGTACTTC. As protein: CASSLRRNEQYF.

The chain carries TRBV5-4 and TRBJ1-2; 7 bases are shared with TRBD1. The CDR3 length is 16 residues. Germline CDR1 and CDR2: SGHNT and YYREEE (reference sequence). With 4 bases clipped from V and 4 bases from J, the junction kept 13 bases outside the gene matches. CDR3 in amino acids: CASSAGTAQEGYGYTF. In DNA form, the CDR3 reads TGTGCCAGCAGCGCCGGGACAGCTCAGGAAGGCTATGGCTACACCTTC.

The rearrangement uses TRBV4-1 and TRBJ2-3, with 7 bases matching TRBD1. CDR3 length: 16 amino acids. J lost 5 bases, V lost 2 bases, and 10 bases had no gene match. Germline V gene sequence: CDR1 MGHRA, CDR2 YSYEKL. CDR3 amino acids: CASSQRQGRLEDTQYF. In DNA, the CDR3 is TGCGCCAGCAGCCAAAGACAGGGTCGGTTAGAAGATACGCAGTATTTT.

The V call is TRBV13, the J call TRBJ1-2; 10 positions match TRBD1. Germline trimming cut 4 bases from V and 3 bases from J; bases unmatched to any gene: 2. Germline-derived CDR1 and CDR2 are PRHDT and FYEKMQ (reference sequence). The CDR3 runs 14 residues. This chain's CDR3 is CASSSGTGDYGYTF. The CDR3 DNA sequence: TGTGCCAGCAGCTCAGGGACAGGGGACTATGGCTACACCTTC.

This chain uses TRBV6-6 with TRBJ2-7; tentatively, D is TRBD2 (6 bases). V lost 3 bases to trimming and J lost 2 bases, with 14 bases between them. The CDR3 is 15 residues long. CDR1 is MNHNY and CDR2 is SVGAGI in the germline V gene (reference sequence). For the CDR3, the DNA is TGTGCCAGCAGTTATCTCACCGGGGGACCCTACGAGCAGTACTTC. This sequence encodes CASSYLTGGPYEQYF.

The genes are TRBV5-1 and TRBJ2-3; D is possibly TRBD2 (5 bases). The CDR3 runs to 14 residues. Trimming pared 0 bases from V and 6 bases from J, leaving 11 bases between. In germline, CDR1 is SGHRS, CDR2 YFSETQ. CDR3 amino acids: CASSLAGVSDTQYF. CDR3 DNA: TGCGCCAGCAGCTTGGCCGGGGTGTCGGATACGCAGTATTTT.

The chain carries TRBV2 and TRBJ1-4, with no clear D. Looked up from germline, CDR1 is SNHLY and CDR2 is FYNNEI. V lost 1 base, J lost 4 bases, and 7 bases lay in between. CDR3 length: 14 residues. In DNA form, the CDR3 reads TGTGCCAGCAGTGAAGGGCAGGTTAATGAAAAACTGTTTTTT. Its translation is CASSEGQVNEKLFF.

The chain uses TRBV30 and TRBJ2-7; a possible D gene is TRBD2 (5 bases). The CDR3 is made up of 14 amino acids. The V end lost 0 bases, the J end lost 6 bases, and 15 bases lay between the germline ends. Per germline, CDR1 GTSNPN and CDR2 SVGIG (reference sequence). This chain's CDR3 is CAWSVYGLAPEQYF. Written as DNA, the CDR3 is TGTGCCTGGAGTGTTTACGGGCTAGCTCCCGAGCAGTACTTC. Together with reference TRBV30 and TRBJ2-7, the CDR3 gives the full variable domain: SQTIHQWPATLVQPVGSPLSLECTVEGTSNPNLYWYRQAAGRGLQLLFYSVGIGQISSEVPQNLSASRPQDRQFILSSKKLLLSDSGFYLCAWSVYGLAPEQYFGPGTRLTVT.

In the case of this clone: Other DNA sequences in the sample encode the same CDR3. V usage is TRBV7-9 and J usage is TRBJ1-2; D not resolved. CDR3 size: 14 residues. Trimming removed 0 bases at V and 2 bases at J, with 7 bases between. Germline CDR1 SEHNR, CDR2 FQNEAQ (reference sequence). This CDR3 reads CASSLAGGNYGYTF. The CDR3 coding sequence is TGTGCCAGCAGCTTAGCGGGAGGCAACTATGGCTACACCTTC. Looking up the rest from reference TRBV7-9 and TRBJ1-2 gives the full variable domain: DTGVSQNPRHKITKRGQNVTFRCDPISEHNRLYWYRQTLGQGPEFLTYFQNEAQLEKSRLLSDRFSAERPKGSFSTLEIQRTEQGDSAMYLCASSLAGGNYGYTFGSGTRLTVV.

The V gene is TRBV6-5, the J gene TRBJ2-7; D is uncertain. V was clipped by 0 bases and J by 3 bases, with 15 bases between them. Germline V gene sequence: CDR1 MNHEY, CDR2 SVGAGI. This CDR3 has 16 amino acids. CDR3 amino acids: CASSYSIMRHHYEQYF. The CDR3 DNA is TGTGCCAGCAGTTACTCGATTATGAGACACCACTACGAGCAGTACTTC.

The chain links TRBV7-3 to TRBJ2-2; 10 nucleotides line up with TRBD1. Germline V lookup: CDR1 SGHTA, CDR2 FQGTGA. The CDR3 runs to 17 residues. Trimming took 1 base from V and 4 from J; bases not matched to a gene: 6. CDR3 protein: CASSLRQGAKATGELFF. The CDR3 DNA is TGTGCCAGCAGCTTAAGACAGGGGGCGAAGGCCACCGGGGAGCTGTTTTTT.

The sample holds a few counts of this clone. This CDR3 is CASSLAKVAPQPQHF. The CDR3 nucleotides are TGTGCCAGCAGTTTGGCAAAGGTAGCCCCTCAGCCCCAGCATTTT. The V gene is TRBV27, the J gene TRBJ1-5; D unresolved. V dropped 3 bases and J dropped 6 bases, with 15 bases sitting between them. The CDR3 totals 15 residues. Germline assignment: CDR1 MNHEY and CDR2 SMNVEV (reference sequence).